These 26 T cell receptor beta chains were all obtained from the same sample, sequenced in a study of early stage breast cancer tumors. Method: immunoSEQ multiplex PCR; TCRdb's copy keeps in-frame clones and lacks some. Of 45,000 to 50,000 clones detected, around 83% appear once; the ten largest clones hold 1.3% to 1.5%. Sequenced: blood. The receptors stem from a person aged 50 to 59 with breast cancer.

This sequence joins TRBV11-2 and TRBJ2-5, with 8 bases that match TRBD1. Germline V gene sequence: CDR1 SGHAT, CDR2 FQNNGV. V shed 1 base and J 5 bases; nucleotides not matched to a gene: 9. The length of the CDR3 is 16 residues. The CDR3 is CASSLVSGQGFETQYF. The CDR3 DNA reads as TGTGCCAGCAGCTTAGTGTCCGGACAGGGCTTTGAGACCCAGTACTTC.

The chain is built from TRBV28 and TRBJ2-2; D perhaps matches TRBD2 (6 bases). Germline V gene data show CDR1 as MDHEN and CDR2 as SYDVKM. This CDR3 is built from 12 residues. Trimming stripped 8 bases from V and 5 bases from J, with 9 bases between. The CDR3 DNA reads as TGTGCCAGCGTGGGGACTACCGGGGAGCTGTTTTTT. It translates to CASVGTTGELFF.

The genes are TRBV6-1 and TRBJ2-5; D is perhaps TRBD2 (5 bases). Germline V gene sequence: CDR1 MNHNS, CDR2 SASEGT. The V and J ends lost 11 bases and 2 bases respectively, with 12 bases between them. The CDR3 loop spans 12 amino acids. CDR3 amino acids: CALRRPQETQYF. Written as DNA, the CDR3 is TGTGCCCTCAGGAGGCCGCAAGAGACCCAGTACTTC.

The rearrangement uses TRBV27 and TRBJ1-1; D might be TRBD1 (6 bases). V was pared by 8 bases and J by 3 bases, with 16 bases between. CDR1 MNHEY and CDR2 SMNVEV come from the germline V gene (reference sequence). The CDR3 spans 14 residues. The CDR3 nucleotides read TGTGCCAGCGGATACGCAGGGGTATACACTGAAGCTTTCTTT. Translated, it gives CASGYAGVYTEAFF.

This chain joins TRBV19 and TRBJ1-6; the D gene is possibly TRBD1 (5 bases). V lost 2 bases and J 7 bases, leaving 15 bases between the germline ends. The CDR3 length is 16 residues. Germline CDR1 is LNHDA and CDR2 is SQIVND (reference sequence). CDR3 in DNA: TGTGCCAGTAGTATATCCCCGACAGCCGGGAATTCACCCCTCCACTTT. Translation gives CASSISPTAGNSPLHF.

The chain carries TRBV28 and TRBJ2-7, with 7 bases fitting TRBD1. The germline CDR1 and CDR2 sequences are MDHEN and SYDVKM. There are 14 residues in the CDR3. The V gene end was trimmed by 6 bases and the J gene end by 4 bases; junction bases not matched to a gene: 9. As DNA, the CDR3 is TGTGCCAGCAGAGGCTTGGGACAGACTTACGAGCAGTACTTC. Translated, it gives CASRGLGQTYEQYF.

V usage is TRBV2 and J usage is TRBJ2-5; TRBD1 is a possible D gene (6 bases). Germline V gene lookup returns CDR1 SNHLY and CDR2 FYNNEI. Trimming took 8 bases from V and 7 from J, leaving 11 bases between them. The CDR3 sequence is 11 residues long. The CDR3 sequence is CASFGGRTQYF. In DNA form, the CDR3 reads TGTGCCAGCTTTGGGGGCAGGACCCAGTACTTC.

The rearrangement joins TRBV6-5 to TRBJ2-7; unclear D gene. CDR1 and CDR2 (germline): MNHEY, SVGAGI. With 1 base removed from V and 7 bases from J, the gap between germline ends came to 11 bases. CDR3 length: 13 residues. CDR3 bases: TGTGCCAGCAGTTACTGGAACGGGCGGGAGCAGTACTTC. This sequence encodes CASSYWNGREQYF.

The chain carries TRBV18 and TRBJ2-7; a weak D match, TRBD2 (6 bases). The CDR3 is 14 amino acids. Germline CDR1 and CDR2: KGHSH and LQKENI. V was cut by 3 bases and J by 6 bases, with 15 bases left in between. The DNA of the CDR3 is TGTGCCAGCTCACCCCGGGACTCATGGCCCGAGCAGTACTTC. Its protein product is CASSPRDSWPEQYF.

The chain is built from TRBV5-6 and TRBJ2-5, with TRBD1 matching 10 bases. This CDR3 is built from 17 residues. The germline gives CDR1 SGHDT, CDR2 YYEEEE. V was pared by 4 bases and J by 0 bases, with 9 bases of the junction left unmatched. CDR3 in amino acids: CASSHQPGQGHQETQYF. The CDR3 coding sequence is TGTGCCAGCAGCCATCAGCCGGGACAGGGGCACCAAGAGACCCAGTACTTC.

The J gene is TRBJ2-1, the V gene TRBV4-3; weak D call: TRBD2 (6 bases). Trimming removed 0 bases at V and 2 bases at J, with 14 bases between. The CDR3 is 17 residues long. Germline V gives CDR1 LGHNA, CDR2 YSLEER. Here the CDR3 reads CASSQEGRTNPYNEQFF. DNA for the CDR3: TGCGCCAGCAGCCAAGAGGGACGGACTAACCCCTACAATGAGCAGTTCTTC.

This chain links TRBV7-6 with TRBJ2-5, with D possibly being TRBD1 (6 bases). This CDR3 has 16 amino acids. The V and J ends lost 2 bases and 6 bases respectively, with 19 bases between them. CDR1 SGHVS and CDR2 FNYEAQ come from the germline V gene. The CDR3 DNA is TGTGCCAGCAGCTTAATATCCAGGGGTAAATGGAAGACCCAGTACTTC. This translates into CASSLISRGKWKTQYF.

The chain is built from TRBV18 and TRBJ1-5; D gene ambiguous. This CDR3 has 15 amino acids. The V end was cut by 2 bases, the J end by 0 bases, with 8 bases between. Per the germline V gene, CDR1 is KGHSH and CDR2 is LQKENI. CDR3 protein: CASSPGADSNQPQHF. CDR3 nucleotides: TGTGCCAGCTCACCAGGTGCGGATAGCAATCAGCCCCAGCATTTT.

On this clone: The same CDR3 also results from other DNA sequences found in this sample. The V call is TRBV18, the J call TRBJ1-2, with a possible D match to TRBD1 (5 bases). CDR1 and CDR2 (germline): KGHSH, LQKENI. Trimming left V 3 bases short and J 3 bases short, with 8 bases between. The CDR3 sequence is 13 residues long. In DNA form, the CDR3 reads TGTGCCAGCTCACCTGGGACGGACTATGGCTACACCTTC. Translated: CASSPGTDYGYTF.

This sequence joins TRBV4-2 and TRBJ1-2; D not resolved. The germline V gene has CDR1 LGHNA and CDR2 YNFKEQ. V lost 5 bases and J lost 0, with 10 bases in between. The CDR3 length is 14 residues. For the CDR3, the DNA is TGTGCCAGCAGCTCCTCACAGTCTAACTATGGCTACACCTTC. It is translated as CASSSSQSNYGYTF.

This clone was observed a single time. The chain recombines TRBV4-3 with TRBJ2-1; TRBD1 matches at 8 bases. Trimming took 1 base from V and 8 from J; bases not matched to a gene: 7. CDR1 and CDR2 from the germline V gene are LGHNA and YSLEER. CDR3 length: 15 amino acids. The chain's CDR3 is CASSQGGRGRDEQFF. In DNA, the CDR3 is TGCGCCAGCAGCCAAGGTGGCAGGGGGCGTGATGAGCAGTTCTTC.

This sequence joins TRBV2 and TRBJ2-7; D call uncertain. The CDR3 spans 13 residues. V was pared by 5 bases and J by 0 bases, with 8 bases between. Germline lookup yields CDR1 SNHLY and CDR2 FYNNEI. The CDR3 here is CASSPRNSYEQYF. In DNA, the CDR3 is TGTGCCAGCAGTCCAAGGAACTCCTACGAGCAGTACTTC.

The rearrangement links TRBV5-1 to TRBJ2-5; D is ambiguous. CDR1 SGHRS and CDR2 YFSETQ come from the germline V gene. V was clipped by 2 bases and J by 5 bases, with 16 bases between them. This CDR3 contains 15 residues. This CDR3 reads CASSFQDPGRETQYF. The CDR3 bases are TGCGCCAGCAGCTTCCAGGACCCGGGCCGGGAGACCCAGTACTTC.

The chain carries TRBV14 and TRBJ1-2; TRBD1 is a possible D gene (5 bases). The CDR3 totals 16 residues. Trimming took off 3 bases at V and 2 bases at J, with 16 bases between the two ends. Per the germline V gene, CDR1 is SGHDN and CDR2 is FVKESK. The DNA for the CDR3 is TGTGCCAGCAGCCACCCCGTGGGGCAGGCCAACTATGGCTACACCTTC. Protein: CASSHPVGQANYGYTF.

The CDR3 DNA reads as TGTGCCAGCAATTCAGGGTCTAGCACAGATACGCAGTATTTT. Translated, it gives CASNSGSSTDTQYF. The J gene is TRBJ2-3, the V gene TRBV6-5, with D possibly TRBD1 on 5 matching bases. Germline V CDR1 and CDR2: MNHEY, SVGAGI. The CDR3 covers 14 residues. V was shortened by 7 bases and J by 0 bases, with 11 bases between the two germline ends.

This rearrangement joins TRBV7-9 to TRBJ2-7; 7 positions match TRBD2. Germline assignment: CDR1 SEHNR and CDR2 FQNEAQ (reference sequence). The CDR3 loop spans 15 amino acids. V lost 5 bases to trimming and J lost 1 base; unmatched junction nucleotides: 8. CDR3 DNA: TGTGCCAGCAGCCCGGTGGGGCGGGGGTCCTACGAGCAGTACTTC. This sequence encodes CASSPVGRGSYEQYF.

The chain combines TRBV7-6 with TRBJ2-2, with a weak D call TRBD1 (6 bases). The CDR3 has 17 amino acids. Between the trimmed V and J ends, which lost 1 base and 2 bases, there was a span of 14 bases. Per the germline V gene, CDR1 is SGHVS and CDR2 is FNYEAQ. The CDR3 DNA reads TGTGCCAGCAGCTTAGAGGTAGACAGGCCAAACACCGGGGAGCTGTTTTTT. As protein: CASSLEVDRPNTGELFF.

The rearrangement uses TRBV7-2 and TRBJ2-3; 10 nucleotides line up with TRBD2. Per germline, CDR1 SGHTA and CDR2 FQGNSA. This CDR3 comprises 15 residues. The J segment lost 4 bases and the V segment lost 0 bases, leaving 1 base of the junction unmatched. CDR3 region: CASSLALAGADTQYF. In nucleotides, the CDR3 is TGTGCCAGCAGCTTAGCTCTAGCGGGAGCAGATACGCAGTATTTT. The whole variable domain, remainder taken from reference TRBV7-2 and TRBJ2-3, is GAGVSQSPSNKVTEKGKDVELRCDPISGHTALYWYRQSLGQGLEFLIYFQGNSAPDKSGLPSDRFSAERTGGSVSTLTIQRTQQEDSAVYLCASSLALAGADTQYFGPGTRLTVL.

The V gene is TRBV27, the J gene TRBJ2-5, with 14 bases aligning to TRBD2. The CDR3 runs 17 residues. With V trimmed by 6 bases and J by 4 bases, 10 bases remained unmatched. Germline CDR1 MNHEY, CDR2 SMNVEV (reference sequence). The CDR3 sequence: CASRPTSGRARGETQYF. The CDR3 nucleotides are TGTGCCAGCAGACCGACTAGCGGGAGGGCCCGCGGAGAGACCCAGTACTTC.

V is TRBV7-2 and J is TRBJ1-3; D unresolved. V lost 2 bases and J 0 bases, leaving 2 bases between the germline ends. The CDR3 sequence is 13 residues long. Germline V gene lookup returns CDR1 SGHTA and CDR2 FQGNSA. The CDR3 DNA sequence: TGTGCCAGCAGCTTAAACTCTGGAAACACCATATATTTT. Its protein is CASSLNSGNTIYF.

The chain links TRBV5-5 to TRBJ1-2, with D possibly being TRBD1 (5 bases). Germline CDR1 and CDR2: SGHKS and YYEKEE (reference sequence). The V and J ends lost 4 bases and 2 bases respectively, with 9 bases between them. The CDR3 extends over 13 amino acids. Written as DNA, the CDR3 is TGTGCCAGCAGCCACCAGGGAAACTATGGCTACACCTTC. It codes for CASSHQGNYGYTF.